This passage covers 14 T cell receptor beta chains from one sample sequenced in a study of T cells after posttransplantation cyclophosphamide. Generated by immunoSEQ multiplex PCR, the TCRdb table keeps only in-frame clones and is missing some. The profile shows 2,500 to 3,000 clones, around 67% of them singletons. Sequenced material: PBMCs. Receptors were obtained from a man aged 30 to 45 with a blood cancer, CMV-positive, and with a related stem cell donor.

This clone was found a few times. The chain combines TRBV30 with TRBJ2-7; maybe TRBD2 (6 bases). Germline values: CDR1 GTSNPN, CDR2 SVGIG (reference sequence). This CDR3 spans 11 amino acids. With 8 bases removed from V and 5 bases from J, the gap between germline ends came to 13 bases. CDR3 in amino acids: CASSPGDEQYF. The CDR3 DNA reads TGTGCCAGCAGTCCGGGGGACGAGCAGTACTTC.

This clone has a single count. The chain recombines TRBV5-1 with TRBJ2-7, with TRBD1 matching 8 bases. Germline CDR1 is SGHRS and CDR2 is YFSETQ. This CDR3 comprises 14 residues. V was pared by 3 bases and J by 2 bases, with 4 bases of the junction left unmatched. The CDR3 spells CASSWDRRTYEQYF. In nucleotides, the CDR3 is TGCGCCAGCAGCTGGGACAGGAGGACCTACGAGCAGTACTTC.

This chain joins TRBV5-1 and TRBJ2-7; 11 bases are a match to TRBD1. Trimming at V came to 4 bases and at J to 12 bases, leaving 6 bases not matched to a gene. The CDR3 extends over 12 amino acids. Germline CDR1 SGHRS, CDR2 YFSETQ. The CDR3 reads CASSLGQGERYF. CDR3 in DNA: TGCGCCAGCAGCCTGGGACAGGGGGAGAGGTACTTC.

In DNA, the CDR3 is TGTGCCAGCAGCTTAGGCGGGGATACAGATACGCAGTATTTT. This codes for CASSLGGDTDTQYF. V gene TRBV11-3 combines with J gene TRBJ2-3; perhaps TRBD2 as D (6 bases). The germline gives CDR1 SGHNT, CDR2 YENEEA. The V end was cut by 1 base, the J end by 3 bases, with 8 bases between. This CDR3 comprises 14 residues.

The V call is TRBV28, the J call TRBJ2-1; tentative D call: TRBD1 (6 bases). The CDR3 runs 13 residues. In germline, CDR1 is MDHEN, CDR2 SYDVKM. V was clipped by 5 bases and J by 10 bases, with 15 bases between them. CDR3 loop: CASSPYTGTEQFF. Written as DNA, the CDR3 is TGTGCCAGCAGTCCATATACAGGGACCGAGCAGTTCTTC.

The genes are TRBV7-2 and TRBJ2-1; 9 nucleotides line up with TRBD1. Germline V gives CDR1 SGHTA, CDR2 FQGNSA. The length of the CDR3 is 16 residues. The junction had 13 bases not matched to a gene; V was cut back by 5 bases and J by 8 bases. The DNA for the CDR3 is TGTGCCAGCAGCGCTCATGGGACAGGGAACAGGGATGAGCAGTTCTTC. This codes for CASSAHGTGNRDEQFF.

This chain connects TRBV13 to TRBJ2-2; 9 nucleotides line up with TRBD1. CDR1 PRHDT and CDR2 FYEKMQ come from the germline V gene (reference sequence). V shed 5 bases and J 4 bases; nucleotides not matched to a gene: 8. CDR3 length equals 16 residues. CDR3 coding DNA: TGTGCCAGCAGCCCCAAACAGGGGGCTTCCACCGGGGAGCTGTTTTTT. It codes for CASSPKQGASTGELFF.

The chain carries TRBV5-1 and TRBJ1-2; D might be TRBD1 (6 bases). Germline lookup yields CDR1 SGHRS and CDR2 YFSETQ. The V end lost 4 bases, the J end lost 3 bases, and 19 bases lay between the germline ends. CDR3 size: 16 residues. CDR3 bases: TGCGCCAGCAGCCTGGGGGTGTTACAGGGACACTATGGCTACACCTTC. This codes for CASSLGVLQGHYGYTF.

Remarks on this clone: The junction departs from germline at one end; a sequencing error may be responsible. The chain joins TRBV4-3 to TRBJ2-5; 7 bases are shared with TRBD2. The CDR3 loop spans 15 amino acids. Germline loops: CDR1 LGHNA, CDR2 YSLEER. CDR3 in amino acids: CASSQEARGRQTHYF. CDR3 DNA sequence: TGCGCCAGCAGCCAAGAGGCTCGCGGGAGACAGACCCACTACTTC.

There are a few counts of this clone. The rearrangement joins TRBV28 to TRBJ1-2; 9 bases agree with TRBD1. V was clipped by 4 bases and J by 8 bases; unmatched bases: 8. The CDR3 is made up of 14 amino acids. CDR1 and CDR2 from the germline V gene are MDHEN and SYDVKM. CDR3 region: CASSSGQGFWGYTF. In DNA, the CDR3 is TGTGCCAGCAGTTCAGGACAGGGGTTTTGGGGCTACACCTTC.

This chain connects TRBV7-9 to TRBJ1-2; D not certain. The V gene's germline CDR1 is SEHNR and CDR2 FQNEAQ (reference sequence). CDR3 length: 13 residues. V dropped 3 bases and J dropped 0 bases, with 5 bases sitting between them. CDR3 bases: TGTGCCAGCAGCTTTACAGCTAACTATGGCTACACCTTC. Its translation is CASSFTANYGYTF.

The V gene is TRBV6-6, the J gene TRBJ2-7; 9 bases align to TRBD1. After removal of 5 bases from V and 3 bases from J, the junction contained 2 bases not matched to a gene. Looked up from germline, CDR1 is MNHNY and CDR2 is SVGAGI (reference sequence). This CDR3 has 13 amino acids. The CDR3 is CASSEDRGYEQYF. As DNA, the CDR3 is TGTGCCAGCAGTGAGGACAGGGGCTACGAGCAGTACTTC.

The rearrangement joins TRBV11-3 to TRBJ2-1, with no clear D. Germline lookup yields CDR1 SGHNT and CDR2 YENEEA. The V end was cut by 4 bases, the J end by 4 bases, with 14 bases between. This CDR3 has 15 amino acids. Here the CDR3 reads CASSSTPGEYNEQFF. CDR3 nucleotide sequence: TGTGCCAGCAGCTCGACCCCCGGAGAATACAATGAGCAGTTCTTC.

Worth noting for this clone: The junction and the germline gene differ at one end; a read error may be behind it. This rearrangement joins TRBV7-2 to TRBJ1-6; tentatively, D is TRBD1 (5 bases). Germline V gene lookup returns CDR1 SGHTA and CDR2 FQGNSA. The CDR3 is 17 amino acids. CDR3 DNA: TGCGCCAGCAGCCAAGATGCGGGGACGGAAAATAATTCACCCCTCCACTTT. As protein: CASSQDAGTENNSPLHF.